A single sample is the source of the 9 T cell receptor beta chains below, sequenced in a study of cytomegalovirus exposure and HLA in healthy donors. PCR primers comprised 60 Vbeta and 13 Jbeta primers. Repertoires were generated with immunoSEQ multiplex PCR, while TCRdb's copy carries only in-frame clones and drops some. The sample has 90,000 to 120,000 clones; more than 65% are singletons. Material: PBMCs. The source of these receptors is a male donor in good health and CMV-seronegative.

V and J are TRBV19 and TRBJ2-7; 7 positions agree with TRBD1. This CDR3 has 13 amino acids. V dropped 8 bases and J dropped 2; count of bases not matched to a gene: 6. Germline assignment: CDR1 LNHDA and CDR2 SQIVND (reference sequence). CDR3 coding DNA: TGTGCCAGTTCGGACAGGCCAGCCTACGAGCAGTACTTC. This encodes CASSDRPAYEQYF.

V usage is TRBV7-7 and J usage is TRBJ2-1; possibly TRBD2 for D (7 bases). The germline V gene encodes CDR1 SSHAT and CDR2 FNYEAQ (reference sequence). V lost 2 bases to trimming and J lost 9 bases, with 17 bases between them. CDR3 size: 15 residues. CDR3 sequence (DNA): TGTGCCAGCAGCTTACTTGGGGGCACGGGGGGTGAGCAGTTCTTC. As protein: CASSLLGGTGGEQFF.

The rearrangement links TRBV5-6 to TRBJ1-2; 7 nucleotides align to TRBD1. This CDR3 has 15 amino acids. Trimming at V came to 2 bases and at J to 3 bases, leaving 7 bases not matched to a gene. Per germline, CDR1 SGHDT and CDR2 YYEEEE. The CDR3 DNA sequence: TGTGCCAGCAGCTTAAGACAGGGAGGCTACTATGGCTACACCTTC. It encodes CASSLRQGGYYGYTF.

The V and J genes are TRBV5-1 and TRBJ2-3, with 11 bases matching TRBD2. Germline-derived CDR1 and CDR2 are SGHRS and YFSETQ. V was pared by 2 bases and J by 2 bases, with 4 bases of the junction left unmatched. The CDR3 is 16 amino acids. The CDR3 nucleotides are TGCGCCAGCAGCTTCACTAGCGGGGGTTCCACAGATACGCAGTATTTT. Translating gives CASSFTSGGSTDTQYF.

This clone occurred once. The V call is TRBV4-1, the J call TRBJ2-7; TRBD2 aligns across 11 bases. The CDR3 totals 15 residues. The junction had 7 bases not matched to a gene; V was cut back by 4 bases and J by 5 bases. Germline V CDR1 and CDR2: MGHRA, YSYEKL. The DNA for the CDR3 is TGCGCCAGCAGCCCCGAGACTAGCGGGATAAACGAGCAGTACTTC. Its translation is CASSPETSGINEQYF.

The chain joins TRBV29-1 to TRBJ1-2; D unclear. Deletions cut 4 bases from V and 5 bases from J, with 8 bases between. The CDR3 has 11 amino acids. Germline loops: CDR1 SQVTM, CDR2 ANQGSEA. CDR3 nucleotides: TGCAGCGTTGTAAGCCCATATGGCTACACCTTC. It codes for CSVVSPYGYTF.

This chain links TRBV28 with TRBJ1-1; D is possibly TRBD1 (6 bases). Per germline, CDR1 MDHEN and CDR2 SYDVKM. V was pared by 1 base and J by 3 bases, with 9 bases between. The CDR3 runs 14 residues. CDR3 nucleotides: TGTGCCAGCAGTTTATCGGGGGGCGACACTGAAGCTTTCTTT. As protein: CASSLSGGDTEAFF.

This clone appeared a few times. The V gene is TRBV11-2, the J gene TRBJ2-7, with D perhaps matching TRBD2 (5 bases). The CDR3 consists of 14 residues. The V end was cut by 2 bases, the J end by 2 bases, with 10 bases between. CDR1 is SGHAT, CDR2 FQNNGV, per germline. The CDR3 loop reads CASSLREPPYEQYF. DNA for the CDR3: TGTGCCAGCAGCTTAAGGGAGCCACCCTACGAGCAGTACTTC.

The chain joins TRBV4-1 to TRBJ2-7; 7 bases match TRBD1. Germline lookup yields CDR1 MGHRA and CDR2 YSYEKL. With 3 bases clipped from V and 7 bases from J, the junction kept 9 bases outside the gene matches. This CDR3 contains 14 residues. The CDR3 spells CASSQVDRVEEQYF. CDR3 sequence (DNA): TGCGCCAGCAGCCAGGTTGACAGGGTTGAAGAGCAGTACTTC.